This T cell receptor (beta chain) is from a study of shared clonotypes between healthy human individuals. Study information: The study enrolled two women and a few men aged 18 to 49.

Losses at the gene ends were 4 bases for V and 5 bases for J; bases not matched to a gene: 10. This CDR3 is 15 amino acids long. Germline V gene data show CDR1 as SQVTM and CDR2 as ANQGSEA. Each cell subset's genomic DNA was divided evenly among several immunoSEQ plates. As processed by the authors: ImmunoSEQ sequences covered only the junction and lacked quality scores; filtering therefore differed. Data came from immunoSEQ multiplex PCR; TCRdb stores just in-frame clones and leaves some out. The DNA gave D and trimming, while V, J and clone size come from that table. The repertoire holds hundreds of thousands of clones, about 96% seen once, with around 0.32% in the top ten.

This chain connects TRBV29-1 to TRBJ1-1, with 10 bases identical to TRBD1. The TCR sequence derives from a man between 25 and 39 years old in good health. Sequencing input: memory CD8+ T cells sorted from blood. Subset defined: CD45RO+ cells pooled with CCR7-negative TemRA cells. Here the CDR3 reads CSVGGDRGMLTEAFF. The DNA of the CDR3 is TGCAGCGTTGGGGGGGACAGGGGTATGTTGACTGAAGCTTTCTTT.